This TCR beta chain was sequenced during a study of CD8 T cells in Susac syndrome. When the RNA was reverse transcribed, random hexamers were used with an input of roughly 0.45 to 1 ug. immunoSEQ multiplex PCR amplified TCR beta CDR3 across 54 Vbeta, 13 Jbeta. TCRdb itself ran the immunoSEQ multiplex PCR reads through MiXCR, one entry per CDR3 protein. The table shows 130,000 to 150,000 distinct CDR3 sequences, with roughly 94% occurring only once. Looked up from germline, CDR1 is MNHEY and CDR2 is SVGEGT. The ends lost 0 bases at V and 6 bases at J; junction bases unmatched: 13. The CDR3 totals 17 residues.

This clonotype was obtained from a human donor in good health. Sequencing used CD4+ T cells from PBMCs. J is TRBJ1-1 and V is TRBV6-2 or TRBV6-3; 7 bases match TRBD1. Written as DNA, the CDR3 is TGTGCCAGCAGTTACTCGAGGGGAGGGGGCCAACTGGCTGAAGCTTTCTTT. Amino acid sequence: CASSYSRGGGQLAEAFF.